A single sample gave rise to the 19 T cell receptor beta chains below, sequenced in a study of cytomegalovirus exposure and HLA in healthy donors. The PCR was carried out with 60 Vbeta primers and 13 Jbeta primers. Here immunoSEQ multiplex PCR was the method, and the copy in TCRdb shows in-frame clones only, minus some. Here the sample spans over 100,000 clones, around 80% being singletons. Material: PBMCs. These TCRs come from a man aged 25-45 years in good health and CMV-seronegative.

Only a few counts were recorded for this clone. The V gene is TRBV2, the J gene TRBJ2-5, with TRBD1 matching 12 bases. V lost 8 bases and J lost 5; bases outside the gene matches: 3. The CDR3 is 13 residues long. Germline lookup yields CDR1 SNHLY and CDR2 FYNNEI. CDR3 sequence (DNA): TGTGCCAGCGGGACAGGGGGCCGTGAGACCCAGTACTTC. Amino acids: CASGTGGRETQYF.

The CDR3, as DNA: TGTGCCAGCAGCTTAGCGGGACAGGGTTCTCTCTCCGGGGAGCTGTTTTTT. This gives the protein CASSLAGQGSLSGELFF. The chain recombines TRBV7-6 with TRBJ2-2, with 9 positions matching TRBD1. The length of the CDR3 is 17 residues. The germline V gene encodes CDR1 SGHVS and CDR2 FNYEAQ. V shed 0 bases, J shed 6 bases, and the junction held 8 bases outside the gene matches.

The chain uses TRBV7-3 and TRBJ1-3; no firm D call. The V and J ends lost 6 bases and 7 bases respectively, with 13 bases between them. The CDR3 runs to 13 residues. Per germline, CDR1 SGHTA and CDR2 FQGTGA. The CDR3 loop is CASRDSGSNTIYF. The CDR3 nucleotides are TGTGCCAGCAGAGACTCGGGGTCTAACACCATATATTTT.

The rearrangement joins TRBV4-2 to TRBJ2-5; 10 nucleotides match TRBD2. The V gene end was trimmed by 2 bases and the J gene end by 1 base; junction bases not matched to a gene: 7. Germline assignment: CDR1 LGHNA and CDR2 YNFKEQ. The CDR3 is 17 amino acids. The CDR3 sequence is CASSQTRTSGTQETQYF. CDR3 sequence (DNA): TGTGCCAGCAGCCAAACACGGACTAGCGGAACCCAAGAGACCCAGTACTTC.

This clone was seen more than once but under ten times. The V call is TRBV7-9, the J call TRBJ2-5; D remains ambiguous. The J call may be faulty, since TRBJ2-7 better matches the DNA end. This CDR3 has 11 residues. The V gene's germline CDR1 is SEHNR and CDR2 FQNEAQ (reference sequence). The CDR3 DNA follows: TGTGCCAGCAGGACTGGAGACGAGCAGTACTTC. Translated: CASRTGDEQYF.

The gene calls are TRBV15 and TRBJ2-1, with 8 bases aligning to TRBD2. Germline assignment: CDR1 LNHNV and CDR2 YYDKDF (reference sequence). With 4 bases clipped from V and 2 bases from J, the junction kept 4 bases outside the gene matches. This CDR3 is 15 amino acids long. The CDR3 nucleotides read TGTGCCACCAGCAACAGAGCGGGAGCCTACAATGAGCAGTTCTTC. This sequence encodes CATSNRAGAYNEQFF.

The chain links TRBV4-3 to TRBJ2-7, with TRBD2 matching over 13 bases. Germline lookup yields CDR1 LGHNA and CDR2 YSLEER. Unmatched junction bases numbered 3, after V lost 1 base and J lost 3 bases. The CDR3 is 16 amino acids. CDR3 DNA: TGCGCCAGCAGCCAAGGGACTAGCGGGAGAATCTACGAGCAGTACTTC. This codes for CASSQGTSGRIYEQYF.

This clone has just one count. J is TRBJ2-7 and V is TRBV6-1, with D perhaps matching TRBD1 (6 bases). Germline CDR1 is MNHNS and CDR2 is SASEGT. Between the trimmed V and J ends, which lost 7 bases and 1 base, there was a span of 14 bases. The CDR3 spans 14 residues. CDR3 sequence (DNA): TGTGCCAGCATATTATCAGGGGTATCCTACGAGCAGTACTTC. It specifies CASILSGVSYEQYF.

This chain joins TRBV4-1 and TRBJ2-7, with 8 bases matching TRBD2. The V gene's germline CDR1 is MGHRA and CDR2 YSYEKL. The CDR3 length is 16 residues. V trimming: 2 bases; J trimming: 1 base; junction bases outside the gene matches: 7. The CDR3 sequence: CASSQIDGLASYEQYF. CDR3 sequence (DNA): TGCGCCAGCAGCCAAATCGATGGACTAGCTTCCTACGAGCAGTACTTC.

The rearrangement uses TRBV2 and TRBJ1-6; perhaps TRBD1 as D (5 bases). V lost 7 bases and J 10 bases, leaving 14 bases between the germline ends. Germline loops: CDR1 SNHLY, CDR2 FYNNEI. This CDR3 has 13 residues. The CDR3 loop reads CASTSQGESPLHF. CDR3 nucleotide sequence: TGTGCCAGCACAAGTCAGGGCGAATCACCCCTCCACTTT. Together with reference TRBV2 and TRBJ1-6, the CDR3 gives the full variable domain: EPEVTQTPSHQVTQMGQEVILRCVPISNHLYFYWYRQILGQKVEFLVSFYNNEISEKSEIFDDQFSVERPDGSNFTLKIRSTKLEDSAMYFCASTSQGESPLHFGNGTRLTVT.

With respect to this clone: An end of the junction differs from the germline gene, which may be a read error. The genes are TRBV7-2 and TRBJ1-2; TRBD1 might be the D (6 bases). Per the germline V gene, CDR1 is SGHTA and CDR2 is FQGNSA. This CDR3 spans 15 amino acids. DNA of the CDR3: TGTGCCAGCAGCTTAGAATCAGGGGAAAACTGTGGCTACACCTTC. It yields the protein CASSLESGENCGYTF.

This clone was found once. The chain combines TRBV4-3 with TRBJ2-3; 8 positions match TRBD2. Losses at the gene ends were 3 bases for V and 2 bases for J; bases not matched to a gene: 10. CDR1 is LGHNA, CDR2 YSLEER, per germline. The CDR3 covers 17 residues. The CDR3 DNA sequence: TGCGCCAGCAGCCAGGGTAATCTAGCGGGTTACACAGATACGCAGTATTTT. It encodes CASSQGNLAGYTDTQYF.

The chain links TRBV5-1 to TRBJ2-1; 8 bases agree with TRBD2. V shed 0 bases, J shed 6 bases, and the junction held 5 bases outside the gene matches. The CDR3 length is 15 residues. CDR1 SGHRS and CDR2 YFSETQ come from the germline V gene. This CDR3 is CASSLGWTSRNEQFF. The CDR3 bases are TGCGCCAGCAGCTTGGGTTGGACTAGCCGCAATGAGCAGTTCTTC.

V usage is TRBV9 and J usage is TRBJ1-2, with D uncertain. The CDR3 has 13 residues. Trimming shortened V by 1 base and J by 4 bases, and 8 bases separated the two germline ends. Germline CDR1 and CDR2: SGDLS and YYNGEE. In DNA, the CDR3 is TGTGCCAGCAGCGTATCGGCAGGCTATGGCTACACCTTC. Translation gives CASSVSAGYGYTF. Full variable domain (missing parts from reference TRBV9 and TRBJ1-2): DSGVTQTPKHLITATGQRVTLRCSPRSGDLSVYWYQQSLDQGLQFLIQYYNGEERAKGNILERFSAQQFPDLHSELNLSSLELGDSALYFCASSVSAGYGYTFGSGTRLTVV.

This clone has more than one count but fewer than ten. This sequence joins TRBV28 and TRBJ2-1; perhaps TRBD2 as D (6 bases). V gave up 7 bases and J gave up 6 bases, with 16 bases separating them. CDR3 length: 14 amino acids. Germline lookup yields CDR1 MDHEN and CDR2 SYDVKM. The CDR3 nucleotides read TGTGCCAGCACCTTGGGGCTAGCGACCAATGAGCAGTTCTTC. Translated, it gives CASTLGLATNEQFF.

V gene TRBV6-1 combines with J gene TRBJ1-2; 10 nucleotides agree with TRBD1. Trimming at V came to 5 bases and at J to 5 bases, leaving 8 bases not matched to a gene. There are 15 residues in the CDR3. Germline CDR1 and CDR2: MNHNS and SASEGT. The CDR3 sequence: CASSFGTGERYGYTF. The CDR3 DNA reads as TGTGCCAGCAGTTTCGGGACAGGGGAGAGGTATGGCTACACCTTC.

This rearrangement joins TRBV19 to TRBJ1-5, with a weak D call TRBD1 (5 bases). CDR3 length: 16 residues. The germline V gene encodes CDR1 LNHDA and CDR2 SQIVND (reference sequence). The V and J ends lost 3 bases and 0 bases respectively, with 12 bases between them. DNA of the CDR3: TGTGCCAGTAGTATCCTGACAGTTCATAGCAATCAGCCCCAGCATTTT. Protein product: CASSILTVHSNQPQHF.

V and J are TRBV6-5 and TRBJ2-7; D might be TRBD2 (5 bases). V was clipped by 0 bases and J by 7 bases, with 16 bases between them. The CDR3 consists of 15 residues. The V gene's germline CDR1 is MNHEY and CDR2 SVGAGI. The DNA of the CDR3 is TGTGCCAGCAGTTACTCTCCGGGGTCTATAGGGGAGCAGTACTTC. Amino acid sequence: CASSYSPGSIGEQYF.

The rearrangement links TRBV19 to TRBJ2-6; no firm D call. This CDR3 contains 18 residues. Germline V gives CDR1 LNHDA, CDR2 SQIVND (reference sequence). V was trimmed by 3 bases and J by 2 bases, leaving 17 bases between them. The CDR3 loop reads CASSIPSRSFPGANVLTF. In DNA form, the CDR3 reads TGTGCCAGTAGTATCCCGTCCCGGAGCTTCCCTGGGGCCAACGTCCTGACTTTC.